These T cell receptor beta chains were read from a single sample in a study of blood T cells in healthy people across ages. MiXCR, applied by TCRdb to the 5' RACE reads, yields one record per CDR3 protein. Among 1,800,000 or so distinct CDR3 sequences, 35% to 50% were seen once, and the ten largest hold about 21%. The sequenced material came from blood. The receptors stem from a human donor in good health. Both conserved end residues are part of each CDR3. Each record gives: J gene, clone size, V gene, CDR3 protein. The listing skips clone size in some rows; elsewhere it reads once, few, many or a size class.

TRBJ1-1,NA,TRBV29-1,CSMGQRTTAEAFF
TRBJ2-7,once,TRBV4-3,CASSQDRYTDEQYF
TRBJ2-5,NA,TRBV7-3,CASSLHRGDQETQYF
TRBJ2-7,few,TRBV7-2,CASSSGLAGGPVYEQYF
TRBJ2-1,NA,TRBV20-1,CSAREPGPVSQFF
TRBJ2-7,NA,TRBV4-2,CASRQDIRDEQYF
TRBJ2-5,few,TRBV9,CASSVGGTVETQYF
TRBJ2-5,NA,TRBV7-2,CASSLASLAGQEAQYF
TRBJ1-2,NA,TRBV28,CASSPARVYGYTF
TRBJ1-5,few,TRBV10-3,CAISESQQLNQPQHF
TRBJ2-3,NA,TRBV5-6,CASSLGLPGGTDTQYF
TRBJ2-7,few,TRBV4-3,CASSQARSSYEQYF
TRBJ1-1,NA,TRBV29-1,CSASQGDTEAFF
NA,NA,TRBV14,CASSQGFQGAWETQYF
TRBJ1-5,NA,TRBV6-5,CASRPGGADQPQHF
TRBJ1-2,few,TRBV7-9,CASSGALGRSCGYTF
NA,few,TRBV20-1,CSVPGLVVTEQYF
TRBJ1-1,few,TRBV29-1,CSVRGDRMVNTEAFF
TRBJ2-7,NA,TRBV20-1,CSAPGHLSSYEQYF
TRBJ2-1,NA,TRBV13,CASSSLRGYEQFF
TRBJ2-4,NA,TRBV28,CASRDIRILAKNIQYF
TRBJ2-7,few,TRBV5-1,CASTLGQGAYGQYF
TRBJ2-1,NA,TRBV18,CASSPRDPSYNEQFF
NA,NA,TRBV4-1,CASSQDRTSGVLTYNEQYF
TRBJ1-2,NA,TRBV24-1,CATSDLTLRVHYGYTF
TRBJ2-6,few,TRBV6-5,CASRRDSFSGANVLTF
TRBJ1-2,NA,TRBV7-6,CASSLGPGQGDNYGYTF
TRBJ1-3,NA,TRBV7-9,CASRLGTVGNTIYF
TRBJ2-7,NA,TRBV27,CASSSPGVTSIEQYF
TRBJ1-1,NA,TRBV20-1,CSAPSDRDTEAFF
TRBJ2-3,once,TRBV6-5,CASSYRMAGGSTLYTQYF
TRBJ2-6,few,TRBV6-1,CASRPRHRGAGANVLTF
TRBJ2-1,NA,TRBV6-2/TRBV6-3,CASRWGSLYNEQFF
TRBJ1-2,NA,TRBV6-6,CASSPGTGLSSYGYTF
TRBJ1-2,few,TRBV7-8,CASSVSGTIYGYTF
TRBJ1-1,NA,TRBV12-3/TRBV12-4,CASNNPTGAWGNTEAFF
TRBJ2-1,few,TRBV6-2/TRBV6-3,CASSYPGGPSHNEQFF
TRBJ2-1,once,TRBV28,CASSSWTVGHNEQFF
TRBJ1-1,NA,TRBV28,CASSDVKNTEAFF
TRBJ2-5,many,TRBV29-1,CSVEAPGGETQYF
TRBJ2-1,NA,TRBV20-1,CSATPGTSGAGSYNEQFF
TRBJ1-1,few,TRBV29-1,CSAFGHGLSEAFF
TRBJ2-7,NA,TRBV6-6,CASRIILGYEQYF
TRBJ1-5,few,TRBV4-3,CASSQTKGLDQPQHF
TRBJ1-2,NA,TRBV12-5,CASGRTGIHGDYGYTF
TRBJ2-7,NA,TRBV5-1,CASSSGRLAYEQYF
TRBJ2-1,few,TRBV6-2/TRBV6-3,CASSYRAVYNEQFF
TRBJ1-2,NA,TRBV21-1,CASSKEDVWGRKNYGYTF